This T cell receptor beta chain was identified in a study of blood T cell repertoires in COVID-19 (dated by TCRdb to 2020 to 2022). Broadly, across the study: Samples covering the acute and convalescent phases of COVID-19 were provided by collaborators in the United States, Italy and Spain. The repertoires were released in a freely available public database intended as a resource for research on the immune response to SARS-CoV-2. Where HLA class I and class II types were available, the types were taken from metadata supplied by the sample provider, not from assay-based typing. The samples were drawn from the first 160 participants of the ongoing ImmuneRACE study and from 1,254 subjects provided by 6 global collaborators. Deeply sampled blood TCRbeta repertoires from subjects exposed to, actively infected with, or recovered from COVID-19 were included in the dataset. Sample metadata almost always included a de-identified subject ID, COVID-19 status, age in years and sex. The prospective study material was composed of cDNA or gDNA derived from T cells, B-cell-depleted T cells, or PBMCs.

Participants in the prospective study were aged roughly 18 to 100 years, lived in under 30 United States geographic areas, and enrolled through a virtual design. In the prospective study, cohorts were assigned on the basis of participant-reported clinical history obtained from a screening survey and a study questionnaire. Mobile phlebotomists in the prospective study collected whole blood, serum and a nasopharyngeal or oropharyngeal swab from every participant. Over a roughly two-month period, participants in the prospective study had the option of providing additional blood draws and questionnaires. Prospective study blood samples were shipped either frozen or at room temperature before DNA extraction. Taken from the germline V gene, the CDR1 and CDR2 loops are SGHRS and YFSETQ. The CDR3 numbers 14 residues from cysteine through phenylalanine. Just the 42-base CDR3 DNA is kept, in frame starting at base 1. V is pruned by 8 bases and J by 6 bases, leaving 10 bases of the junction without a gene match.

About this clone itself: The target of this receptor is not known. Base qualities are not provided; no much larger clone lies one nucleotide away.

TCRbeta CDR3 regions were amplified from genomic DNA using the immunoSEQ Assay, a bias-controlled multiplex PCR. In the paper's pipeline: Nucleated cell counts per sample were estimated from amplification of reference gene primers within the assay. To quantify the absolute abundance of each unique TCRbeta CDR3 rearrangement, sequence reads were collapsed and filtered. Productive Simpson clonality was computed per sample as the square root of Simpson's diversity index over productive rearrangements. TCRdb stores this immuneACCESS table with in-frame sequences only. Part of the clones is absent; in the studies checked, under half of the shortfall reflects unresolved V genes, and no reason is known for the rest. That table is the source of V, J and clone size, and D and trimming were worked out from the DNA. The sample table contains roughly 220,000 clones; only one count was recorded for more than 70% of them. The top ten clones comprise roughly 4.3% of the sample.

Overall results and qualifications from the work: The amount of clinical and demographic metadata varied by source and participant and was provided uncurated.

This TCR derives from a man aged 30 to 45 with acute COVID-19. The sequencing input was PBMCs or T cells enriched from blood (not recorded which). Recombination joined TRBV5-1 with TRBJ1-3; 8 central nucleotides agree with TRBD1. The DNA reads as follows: TGCGCCAGTAGAGCGACAGGGGAGGCAAACACCATATATTTT. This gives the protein CASRATGEANTIYF.